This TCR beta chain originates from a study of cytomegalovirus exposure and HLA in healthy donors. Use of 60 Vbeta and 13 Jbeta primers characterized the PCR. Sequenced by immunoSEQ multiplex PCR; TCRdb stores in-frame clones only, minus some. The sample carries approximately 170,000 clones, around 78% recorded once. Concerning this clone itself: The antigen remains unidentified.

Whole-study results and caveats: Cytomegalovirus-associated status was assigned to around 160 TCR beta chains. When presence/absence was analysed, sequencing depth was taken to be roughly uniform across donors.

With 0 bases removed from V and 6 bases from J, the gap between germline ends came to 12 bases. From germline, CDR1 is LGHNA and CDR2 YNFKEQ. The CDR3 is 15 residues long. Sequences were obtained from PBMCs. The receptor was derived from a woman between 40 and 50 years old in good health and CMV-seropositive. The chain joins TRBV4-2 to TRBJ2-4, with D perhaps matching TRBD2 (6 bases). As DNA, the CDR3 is TGTGCCAGCAGCCAAGATCGCGGGACTCGAAACATTCAGTACTTC. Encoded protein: CASSQDRGTRNIQYF.